This is a list of T cell receptor beta chains from one sample in a study of control samples from healthy donors and cancer patients. TCRdb's copy holds only in-frame clones and misses some; the assay was immunoSEQ multiplex PCR. The sample holds tens of thousands of clones; around 91% are singletons and the top ten take less than 7%. Sequencing input: PBMCs. These receptors all come from a man between 60 and 75 years old with colorectal cancer. The CDR3 runs from the conserved cysteine through the conserved F or W. The D gene is left open where the match is weak. Clone size is given for some rows only: seen once, a few or many times, or a class if the clone is expanded.

size,D,J,V,DNA,CDR3
.,TRBD2,TRBJ2-3,TRBV7-6,TGTGCCAGCACCTCCAGCGGGGGCTCTTTATTTACGCAGTATTTT,CASTSSGGSLFTQYF
.,.,TRBJ2-3,TRBV7-3,TGTGCCAGCAGCCCAGGACAGAGGACAGATACGCAGTATTTT,CASSPGQRTDTQYF
.,.,TRBJ2-7,TRBV10-3,TGTGCCACTCGGACTCCTAGCTCCTACGAGCAGTACTTC,CATRTPSSYEQYF
.,.,TRBJ2-7,TRBV28,TGTGCCAGCAGGCAACCGGGGCCACCAACACACGAGCAGTACTTC,CASRQPGPPTHEQYF
.,.,TRBJ1-1,TRBV18,TGTGCCAGCTCACCAGGTTCAGGGTTATTCGAAGCTTTCTTT,CASSPGSGLFEAFF
.,.,TRBJ2-1,TRBV15,TGTGCCACCAGCAGGACTACAGTGTCCTCCTCGGATGAGCAGTTCTTC,CATSRTTVSSSDEQFF
once,.,TRBJ2-2,TRBV20-1,TGCAGTGCTAGGGGGGCCGGGGAGCTGTTTTTT,CSARGAGELFF
.,.,TRBJ2-7,TRBV5-6,TGTGCCAGCAGCTTGGGCGGTAGGAGCTCCTACGAGCAGTACTTC,CASSLGGRSSYEQYF
.,TRBD1,TRBJ2-7,TRBV7-2,TGTGCCAGCAGCTCCCGCGTGGGACAGGGAGGAAGAAGACCCTACGAGCAGTACTTC,CASSSRVGQGGRRPYEQYF
.,.,TRBJ2-3,TRBV19,TGTGCCAGTAGAGCCGTAGGGGGTAGCACAGATACGCAGTATTTT,CASRAVGGSTDTQYF
.,.,TRBJ2-1,TRBV6-4,TGTGCCAGCAGGGCGGTGGGGAGGAGATTCTTC,CASRAVGRRFF
.,.,TRBJ1-2,TRBV19,TGTGCCAGTAGTATAGCCGGACAGAATTACTATGGCTACACCTTC,CASSIAGQNYYGYTF